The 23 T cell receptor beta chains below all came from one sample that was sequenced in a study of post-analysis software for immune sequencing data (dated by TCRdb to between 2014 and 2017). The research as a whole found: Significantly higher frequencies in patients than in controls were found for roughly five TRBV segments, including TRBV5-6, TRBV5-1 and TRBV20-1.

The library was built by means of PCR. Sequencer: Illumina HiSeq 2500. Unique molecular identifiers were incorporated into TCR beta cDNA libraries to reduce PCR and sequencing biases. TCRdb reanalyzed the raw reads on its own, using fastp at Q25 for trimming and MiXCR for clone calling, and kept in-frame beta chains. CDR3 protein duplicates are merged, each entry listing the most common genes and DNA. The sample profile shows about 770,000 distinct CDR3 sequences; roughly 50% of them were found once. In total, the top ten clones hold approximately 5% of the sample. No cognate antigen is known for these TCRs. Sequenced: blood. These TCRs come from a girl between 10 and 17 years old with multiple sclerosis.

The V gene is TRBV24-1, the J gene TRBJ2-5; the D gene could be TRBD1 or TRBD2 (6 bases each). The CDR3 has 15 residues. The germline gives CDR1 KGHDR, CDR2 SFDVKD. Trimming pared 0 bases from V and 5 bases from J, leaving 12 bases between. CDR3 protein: CATSDLGGTQETQYF. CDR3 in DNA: TGTGCCACCAGTGATTTGGGGGGGACACAGGAGACCCAGTACTTC.

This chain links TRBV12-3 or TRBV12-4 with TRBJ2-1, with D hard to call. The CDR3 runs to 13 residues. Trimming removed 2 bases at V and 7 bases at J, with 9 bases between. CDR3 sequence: CASSLQKWNEQFF. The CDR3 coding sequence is TGTGCCAGCAGTTTACAAAAGTGGAATGAGCAGTTCTTC.

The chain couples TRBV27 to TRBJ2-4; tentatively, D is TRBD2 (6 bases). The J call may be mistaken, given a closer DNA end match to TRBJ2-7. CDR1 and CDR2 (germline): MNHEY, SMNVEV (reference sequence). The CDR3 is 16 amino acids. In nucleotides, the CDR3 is TGTGCCAGCAACCCCGGCGGGGCCCCCTTATCCTACGAGCAGTACTTC. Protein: CASNPGGAPLSYEQYF.

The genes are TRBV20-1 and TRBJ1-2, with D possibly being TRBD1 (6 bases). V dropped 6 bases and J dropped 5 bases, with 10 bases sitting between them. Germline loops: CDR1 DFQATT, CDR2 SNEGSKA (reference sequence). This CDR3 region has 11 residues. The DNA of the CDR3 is TGCAGTGCCCGACAGGAGTATGGCTACACCTTC. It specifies CSARQEYGYTF.

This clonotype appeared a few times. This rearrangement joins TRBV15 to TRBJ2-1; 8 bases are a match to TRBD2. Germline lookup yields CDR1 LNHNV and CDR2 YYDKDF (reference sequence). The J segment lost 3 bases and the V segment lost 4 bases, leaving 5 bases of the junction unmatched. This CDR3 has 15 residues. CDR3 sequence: CATSTDSGNYNEQFF. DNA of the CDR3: TGTGCCACCAGCACCGATAGCGGGAACTACAATGAGCAGTTCTTC. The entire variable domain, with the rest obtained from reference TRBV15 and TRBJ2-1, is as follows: DAMVIQNPRYQVTQFGKPVTLSCSQTLNHNVMYWYQQKSSQAPKLLFHYYDKDFNNEADTPDNFQSRRPNTSFCFLDIRSPGLGDTAMYLCATSTDSGNYNEQFFGPGTRLTVL.

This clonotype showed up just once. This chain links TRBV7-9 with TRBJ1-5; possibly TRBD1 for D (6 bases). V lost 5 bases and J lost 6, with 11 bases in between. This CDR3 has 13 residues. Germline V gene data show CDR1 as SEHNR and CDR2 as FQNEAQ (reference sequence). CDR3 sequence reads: CASSPEGGQPQHF. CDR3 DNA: TGTGCCAGCAGCCCAGAGGGGGGTCAGCCCCAGCATTTT.

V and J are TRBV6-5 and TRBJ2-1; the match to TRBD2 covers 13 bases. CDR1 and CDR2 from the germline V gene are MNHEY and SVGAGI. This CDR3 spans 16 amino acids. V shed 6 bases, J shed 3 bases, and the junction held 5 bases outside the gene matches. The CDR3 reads CASSPGLAGDYNEQFF. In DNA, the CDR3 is TGTGCCAGCAGCCCCGGACTAGCGGGAGACTACAATGAGCAGTTCTTC.

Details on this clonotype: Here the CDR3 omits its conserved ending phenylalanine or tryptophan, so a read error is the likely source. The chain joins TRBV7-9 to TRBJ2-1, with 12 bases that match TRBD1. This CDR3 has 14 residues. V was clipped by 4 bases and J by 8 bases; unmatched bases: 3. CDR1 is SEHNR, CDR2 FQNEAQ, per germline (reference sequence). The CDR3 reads CASSSGTGGDEQFI. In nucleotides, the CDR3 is TGTGCCAGCAGCTCAGGGACAGGGGGCGATGAGCAGTTCATC.

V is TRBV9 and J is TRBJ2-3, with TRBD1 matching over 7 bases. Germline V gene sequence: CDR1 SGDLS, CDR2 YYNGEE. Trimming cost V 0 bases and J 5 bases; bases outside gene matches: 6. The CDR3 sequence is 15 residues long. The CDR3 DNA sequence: TGTGCCAGCAGCGTAGAGGGGGCGCTGGGAGATACGCAGTATTTT. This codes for CASSVEGALGDTQYF.

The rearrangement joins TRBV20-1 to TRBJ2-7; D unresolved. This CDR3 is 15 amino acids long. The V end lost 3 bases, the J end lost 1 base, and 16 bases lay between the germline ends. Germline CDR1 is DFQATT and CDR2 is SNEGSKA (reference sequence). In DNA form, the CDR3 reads TGCAGTGCTAGTTCCGCCGAGGCAAAGTCCTACGAGCAGTACTTC. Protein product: CSASSAEAKSYEQYF.

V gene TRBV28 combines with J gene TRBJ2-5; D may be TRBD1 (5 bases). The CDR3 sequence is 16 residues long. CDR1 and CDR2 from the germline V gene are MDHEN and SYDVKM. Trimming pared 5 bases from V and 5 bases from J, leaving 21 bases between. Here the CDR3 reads CASSPYRKGIQETQYF. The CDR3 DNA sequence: TGTGCCAGCAGTCCATACCGGAAGGGGATTCAGGAGACCCAGTACTTC.

The CDR3 DNA sequence: TGTGCCGCAACCGGGACAGACTATGGCTACACCTTC. Translated, it gives CAATGTDYGYTF. V usage is TRBV6-2 or TRBV6-3 and J usage is TRBJ1-2, with 7 bases aligning to TRBD1. The CDR3 sequence is 12 residues long. Germline CDR1 is MNHEY and CDR2 is SVGEGT. Trimming removed 11 bases from V and 3 bases from J; junction bases left unmatched: 6.

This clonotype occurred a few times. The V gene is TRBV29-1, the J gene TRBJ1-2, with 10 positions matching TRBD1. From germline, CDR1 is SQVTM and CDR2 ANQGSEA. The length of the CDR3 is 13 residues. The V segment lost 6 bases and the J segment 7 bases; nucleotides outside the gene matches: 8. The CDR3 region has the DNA TGCAGCGTGAGTCGACAGGGGGCAGCTGGCTACACCTTC. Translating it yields CSVSRQGAAGYTF.

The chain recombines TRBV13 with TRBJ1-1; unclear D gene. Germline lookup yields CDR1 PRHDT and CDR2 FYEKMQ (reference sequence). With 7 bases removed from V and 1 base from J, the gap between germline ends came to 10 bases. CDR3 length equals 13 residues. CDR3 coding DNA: TGTGCCAGCAAACCTCATACGAACACTGAAGCTTTCTTT. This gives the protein CASKPHTNTEAFF. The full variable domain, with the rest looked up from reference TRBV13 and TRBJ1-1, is AAGVIQSPRHLIKEKRETATLKCYPIPRHDTVYWYQQGPGQDPQFLISFYEKMQSDKGSIPDRFSAQQFSDYHSELNMSSLELGDSALYFCASKPHTNTEAFFGQGTRLTVV.

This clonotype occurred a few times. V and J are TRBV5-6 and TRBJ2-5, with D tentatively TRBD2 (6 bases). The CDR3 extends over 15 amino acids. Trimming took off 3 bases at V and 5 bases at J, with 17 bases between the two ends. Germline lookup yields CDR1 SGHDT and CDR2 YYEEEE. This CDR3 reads CASSSPGRRGETQYF. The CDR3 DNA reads TGTGCCAGCAGCTCCCCGGGGCGCCGGGGGGAGACCCAGTACTTC.

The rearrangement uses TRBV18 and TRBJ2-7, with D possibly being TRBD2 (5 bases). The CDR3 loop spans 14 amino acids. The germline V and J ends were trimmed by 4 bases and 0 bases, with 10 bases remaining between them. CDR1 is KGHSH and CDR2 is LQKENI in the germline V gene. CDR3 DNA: TGTGCCAGCTCACGACTAACGAGCTCCTACGAGCAGTACTTC. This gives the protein CASSRLTSSYEQYF. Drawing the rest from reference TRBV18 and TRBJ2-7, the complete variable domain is NAGVMQNPRHLVRRRGQEARLRCSPMKGHSHVYWYRQLPEEGLKFMVYLQKENIIDESGMPKERFSAEFPKEGPSILRIQQVVRGDSAAYFCASSRLTSSYEQYFGPGTRLTVT.

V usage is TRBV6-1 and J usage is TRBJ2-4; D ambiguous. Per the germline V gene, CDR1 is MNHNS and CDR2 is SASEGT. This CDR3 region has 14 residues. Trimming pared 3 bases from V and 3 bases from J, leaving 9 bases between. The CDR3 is CASSEFRLKNIQYF. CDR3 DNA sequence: TGTGCCAGCAGTGAGTTCCGGCTCAAAAACATTCAGTACTTC.

The CDR3 loop is CASGPGLYQPQHF. As DNA, the CDR3 is TGTGCCAGCGGACCCGGACTTTATCAGCCCCAGCATTTT. The chain links TRBV27 to TRBJ1-5; D gene uncertain. V was shortened by 8 bases and J by 5 bases, with 13 bases between the two germline ends. Germline assignment: CDR1 MNHEY and CDR2 SMNVEV (reference sequence). CDR3 length equals 13 residues.

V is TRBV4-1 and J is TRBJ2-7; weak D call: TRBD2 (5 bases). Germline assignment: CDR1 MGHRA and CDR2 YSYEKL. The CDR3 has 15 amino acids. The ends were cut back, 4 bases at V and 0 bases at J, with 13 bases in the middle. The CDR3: CASSPEAAASYEQYF. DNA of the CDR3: TGCGCCAGCAGCCCGGAGGCGGCAGCCTCCTACGAGCAGTACTTC.

CDR3 coding DNA: TGCAGTGCTAGTTTGGCCCGCACAGATACGCAGTATTTT. It specifies CSASLARTDTQYF. The rearrangement links TRBV20-1 to TRBJ2-3; D gene ambiguous. Germline V lookup: CDR1 DFQATT, CDR2 SNEGSKA (reference sequence). CDR3 length: 13 residues. Trimming took off 3 bases at V and 1 base at J, with 8 bases between the two ends.

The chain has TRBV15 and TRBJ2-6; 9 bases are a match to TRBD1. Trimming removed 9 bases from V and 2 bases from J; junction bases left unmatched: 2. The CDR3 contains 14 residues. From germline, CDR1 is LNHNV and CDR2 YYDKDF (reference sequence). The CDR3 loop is CATRQGAGANVLTF. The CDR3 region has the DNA TGTGCCACTAGACAGGGGGCTGGGGCCAACGTCCTGACTTTC.

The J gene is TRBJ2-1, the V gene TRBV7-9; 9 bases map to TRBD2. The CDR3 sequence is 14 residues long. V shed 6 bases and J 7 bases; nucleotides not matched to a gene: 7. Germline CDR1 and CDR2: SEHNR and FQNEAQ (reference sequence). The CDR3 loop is CASRTLAGRNEQFF. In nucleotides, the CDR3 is TGTGCCAGCAGAACCCTAGCGGGGAGGAATGAGCAGTTCTTC. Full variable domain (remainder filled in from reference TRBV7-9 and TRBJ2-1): DTGVSQNPRHKITKRGQNVTFRCDPISEHNRLYWYRQTLGQGPEFLTYFQNEAQLEKSRLLSDRFSAERPKGSFSTLEIQRTEQGDSAMYLCASRTLAGRNEQFFGPGTRLTVL.

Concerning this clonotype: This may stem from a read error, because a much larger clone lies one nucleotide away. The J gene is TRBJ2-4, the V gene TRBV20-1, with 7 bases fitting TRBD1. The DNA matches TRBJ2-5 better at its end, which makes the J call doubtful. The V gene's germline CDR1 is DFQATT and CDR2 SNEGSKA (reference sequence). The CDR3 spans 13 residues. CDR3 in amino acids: CSASPGQIETQYF. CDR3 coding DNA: TGCAGTGCTTCTCCGGGACAGATAGAGACCCAGTACTTC.